In its sample, the clone carrying this TCR beta chain was seen a few times. Its target is not known. This specimen comes from a study of beta chain features in type 1 diabetes. Whole-study findings and limits: In all four CD4+ subsets, TCRB CDR3 length was significantly, moderately reduced in type 1 diabetes. Fewer insertions but more deletions were seen at VDJ junctions in type 1 diabetes patients.

Every single donor gave one heparinised blood draw, and these averaged roughly 120 mL. Expressed TCRB transcripts were sequenced, since all the RNA that had been isolated was reverse transcribed. Assay: immunoSEQ multiplex PCR; the TCRdb copy retains only in-frame clones and omits some. The sample records about 170,000 clones, roughly 8% being singletons. Trimming pared 3 bases from V and 10 bases from J, leaving 6 bases between. The CDR3 contains 10 residues. Germline V gene sequence: CDR1 SGHAT, CDR2 FQDESV (reference sequence). This receptor was taken from a woman aged 40 to 55 with type 1 diabetes. The V gene is TRBV11-1, the J gene TRBJ1-1, with D uncertain. The sample was central memory CD4+ T cells from blood. The CDR3 region is CASSFGGAFF. CDR3 bases: TGTGCCAGCAGCTTTGGAGGAGCTTTCTTT.